Each of the 28 T cell receptor beta chains below was sequenced from the same sample in a study of CD8+ T cells in alopecia areata. Extraction of RNA preceded its reverse transcription into cDNA, which served as the sequencing template. Only in-frame clones appear in the TCRdb table, and some are missing; sequencing was by immunoSEQ multiplex PCR. The table includes 150,000 or so clones, roughly 63% detected once. Sample treatment: oral pan-JAK inhibitor, 5-10 mg twice daily. Here the sequenced sample was CD4+ T cells sorted from blood, taken at approximately week 61, from a patient treated with tofacitinib. The receptor set was obtained from a human donor with alopecia areata.

This clone was picked up one time. The identical CDR3 is also encoded by other nucleotide sequences in the sample. The J gene is TRBJ1-2, the V gene TRBV10-3; no clear D. The CDR3 extends over 12 amino acids. From germline, CDR1 is ENHRY and CDR2 SYGVKD. Trimming removed 4 bases from V and 3 bases from J, with 6 bases in between. Here the CDR3 reads CAISGTDYGYTF. CDR3 nucleotides: TGTGCCATCAGTGGGACCGACTATGGCTACACCTTC.

This clone has only one observation. V and J are TRBV7-2 and TRBJ2-3, with TRBD2 as a possible D gene (5 bases). The CDR3 has 14 amino acids. The germline V gene encodes CDR1 SGHTA and CDR2 FQGNSA. V was trimmed by 7 bases and J by 3 bases, leaving 14 bases between them. CDR3: CASNPRGLTDTQYF. The DNA for the CDR3 is TGTGCCAGCAACCCGAGAGGGTTAACAGATACGCAGTATTTT.

This clone was counted a few times. The same CDR3 also results from other DNA sequences found in this sample. This chain uses TRBV29-1 with TRBJ2-4; no clear D gene. Per germline, CDR1 SQVTM and CDR2 ANQGSEA. The CDR3 spans 13 residues. The V end lost 6 bases, the J end lost 0 bases, and 9 bases lay between the germline ends. The CDR3 is CSVKGLAKNIQYF. For the CDR3, the DNA is TGCAGCGTCAAAGGGCTAGCCAAAAACATTCAGTACTTC.

The sample holds a few counts of this clone. V is TRBV20-1 and J is TRBJ1-2; D ambiguous. CDR3 length: 11 amino acids. Germline V gene sequence: CDR1 DFQATT, CDR2 SNEGSKA (reference sequence). V was pared by 3 bases and J by 14 bases, with 16 bases between. The chain's CDR3 is CSAREDVPLTF. The CDR3 bases are TGCAGTGCTAGGGAGGACGTGCCGCTGACCTTC.

V usage is TRBV29-1 and J usage is TRBJ1-1; possible D gene TRBD1, 5 bases. The germline V gene has CDR1 SQVTM and CDR2 ANQGSEA. The V end was cut by 7 bases, the J end by 8 bases, with 20 bases between. CDR3 length equals 13 residues. CDR3 in DNA: TGCAGCGACGGAAGGGGAAGGGAGGGCGAAGCTTTCTTT. The encoded protein is CSDGRGREGEAFF.

The chain couples TRBV6-1 to TRBJ1-5; D is ambiguous. Germline loops: CDR1 MNHNS, CDR2 SASEGT. V was pared by 6 bases and J by 4 bases, with 13 bases between. The CDR3 runs to 14 residues. The CDR3 DNA sequence: TGTGCCAGCAGACCTACCCTAGGGAATCAGCCCCAGCATTTT. Translation gives CASRPTLGNQPQHF.

The table lists this clone with a count of one. Here the CDR3 reads CASSQVEGAKSNQPQHF. The DNA of the CDR3 is TGCGCCAGCAGCCAAGTTGAAGGGGCTAAAAGCAATCAGCCCCAGCATTTT. V usage is TRBV4-1 and J usage is TRBJ1-5; TRBD1 might be the D (5 bases). Per germline, CDR1 MGHRA and CDR2 YSYEKL. The germline V and J ends were trimmed by 1 base and 1 base, with 14 bases remaining between them. CDR3 length: 17 amino acids.

The chain joins TRBV30 to TRBJ1-1; D is perhaps TRBD1 (5 bases). V was pared by 4 bases and J by 0 bases, with 9 bases between. CDR1 and CDR2 (germline): GTSNPN, SVGIG (reference sequence). The CDR3 loop spans 13 amino acids. CDR3 sequence: CAWTLQVNTEAFF. The DNA for the CDR3 is TGTGCCTGGACCCTACAGGTGAACACTGAAGCTTTCTTT.

The chain is built from TRBV7-8 and TRBJ1-6, with D perhaps matching TRBD1 (6 bases). The CDR3 length is 15 residues. Germline V gene data show CDR1 as SGHVS and CDR2 as FQNEAQ. The V gene lost 4 bases and the J gene lost 7 bases, with 14 bases spanning the gap. CDR3 DNA sequence: TGTGCCAGCAGCTCCCAAGGGGGGGGCAATTCACCCCTCCACTTT. Translating it yields CASSSQGGGNSPLHF.

J is TRBJ1-5 and V is TRBV2; the match to TRBD1 covers 7 bases. Germline CDR1 reads SNHLY; CDR2 reads FYNNEI. The CDR3 extends over 14 amino acids. J gave up 3 bases and V 4 bases, and 3 bases lay outside the gene matches. The CDR3 nucleotides are TGTGCCAGCAGTGGGGGACAGAACAATCAGCCCCAGCATTTT. It specifies CASSGGQNNQPQHF.

This chain uses TRBV30 with TRBJ2-1; possibly TRBD1 for D (6 bases). V lost 0 bases and J 13 bases, leaving 10 bases between the germline ends. CDR1 and CDR2 (germline): GTSNPN, SVGIG (reference sequence). CDR3 length equals 11 residues. The CDR3 sequence: CAWSVKGEQFF. As DNA, the CDR3 is TGTGCCTGGAGTGTAAAGGGGGAACAGTTCTTC.

The rearrangement links TRBV13 to TRBJ2-6, with 9 positions matching TRBD1. The CDR3 loop spans 18 amino acids. Germline lookup yields CDR1 PRHDT and CDR2 FYEKMQ (reference sequence). J gave up 2 bases and V 4 bases, and 9 bases lay outside the gene matches. The chain's CDR3 is CASSSTIGTGTGANVLTF. The CDR3 nucleotides are TGTGCCAGCAGCTCGACGATAGGGACAGGGACTGGGGCCAACGTCCTGACTTTC.

This chain links TRBV29-1 with TRBJ2-1; 9 bases map to TRBD2. V lost 5 bases and J lost 10; bases outside the gene matches: 9. The CDR3 has 13 residues. Germline lookup yields CDR1 SQVTM and CDR2 ANQGSEA. This chain's CDR3 is CSVRGGGAPEQFF. The CDR3 nucleotides read TGCAGCGTTCGGGGCGGGGGGGCCCCCGAGCAGTTCTTC.

The chain joins TRBV25-1 to TRBJ2-7; weak D call: TRBD1 (6 bases). V shed 6 bases and J shed 7 bases, with 16 bases lying between them. Germline V gene lookup returns CDR1 MGHDK and CDR2 SYGVNS. The CDR3 has 13 amino acids. The CDR3 nucleotides read TGTGCCAGCAGATCGGACAGTCGCGGGGAGCAGTACTTC. It specifies CASRSDSRGEQYF.

This chain links TRBV7-2 with TRBJ1-1; D gene uncertain. Trimming took 2 bases from V and 0 from J, leaving 16 bases between them. Germline lookup yields CDR1 SGHTA and CDR2 FQGNSA. The CDR3 runs to 17 residues. The CDR3 nucleotides are TGTGCCAGCAGCTTAAATCCCCGGGGAAATGTGAACACTGAAGCTTTCTTT. Translating it yields CASSLNPRGNVNTEAFF.

The chain recombines TRBV5-1 with TRBJ2-3; D is unclear. The CDR3 sequence is 14 residues long. Germline values: CDR1 SGHRS, CDR2 YFSETQ. V lost 1 base and J 1 base, leaving 7 bases between the germline ends. The CDR3 DNA is TGCGCCAGCAGCTTGACAATAGGCACAGATACGCAGTATTTT. Translation: CASSLTIGTDTQYF.

This clone was detected once. This chain links TRBV7-9 with TRBJ2-7; D possibly corresponds to TRBD1 (6 bases). The ends were cut back, 5 bases at V and 0 bases at J, with 14 bases in the middle. CDR1 and CDR2 (germline): SEHNR, FQNEAQ (reference sequence). CDR3 size: 15 residues. CDR3 amino acids: CASSIFTGFSYEQYF. DNA of the CDR3: TGTGCCAGCAGCATATTCACAGGGTTCTCCTACGAGCAGTACTTC.

CDR3 sequence reads: CASSHATGLAKNIQYF. CDR3 coding DNA: TGTGCCAGCAGCCACGCTACAGGGCTCGCCAAAAACATTCAGTACTTC. This chain joins TRBV4-2 and TRBJ2-4; weak D call: TRBD1 (6 bases). The CDR3 extends over 16 amino acids. Trimming took 3 bases from V and 1 from J, leaving 13 bases between them. Germline V gene data show CDR1 as LGHNA and CDR2 as YNFKEQ.

V gene TRBV7-2 combines with J gene TRBJ1-2; D is perhaps TRBD1 (5 bases). Germline values: CDR1 SGHTA, CDR2 FQGNSA. The CDR3 is 12 amino acids. V was cut by 2 bases and J by 8 bases, with 9 bases left in between. This chain's CDR3 is CASSLKGRGYTF. DNA of the CDR3: TGTGCCAGCAGCTTAAAGGGGAGAGGCTACACCTTC. Combining the CDR3 with reference TRBV7-2 and TRBJ1-2 gives the whole variable domain GAGVSQSPSNKVTEKGKDVELRCDPISGHTALYWYRQSLGQGLEFLIYFQGNSAPDKSGLPSDRFSAERTGGSVSTLTIQRTQQEDSAVYLCASSLKGRGYTFGSGTRLTVV.

The chain is built from TRBV7-8 and TRBJ1-6; 9 bases fit TRBD1. CDR1 and CDR2 (germline): SGHVS, FQNEAQ. The ends lost 4 bases at V and 9 bases at J; junction bases unmatched: 10. This CDR3 has 16 amino acids. The CDR3 loop reads CASSSLDRGKGSPLHF. The CDR3 nucleotides read TGTGCCAGCAGCTCCCTCGACAGGGGGAAGGGTTCACCCCTCCACTTT.

The V gene is TRBV4-1, the J gene TRBJ2-7, with 8 positions matching TRBD1. The germline V gene has CDR1 MGHRA and CDR2 YSYEKL. Trimming cost V 2 bases and J 2 bases; bases outside gene matches: 5. CDR3 length: 15 residues. The CDR3 spells CASSQSGTGTYEQYF. The DNA of the CDR3 is TGCGCCAGCAGCCAATCCGGGACAGGTACCTACGAGCAGTACTTC.

This clone turned up a few times. The rearrangement joins TRBV5-1 to TRBJ2-1, with TRBD2 identical over 7 bases. The J segment lost 5 bases and the V segment lost 4 bases, leaving 6 bases of the junction unmatched. CDR1 SGHRS and CDR2 YFSETQ come from the germline V gene. The CDR3 runs to 14 residues. This CDR3 is CASSPRGVNNEQFF. The DNA of the CDR3 is TGCGCCAGCAGCCCCCGGGGGGTGAACAATGAGCAGTTCTTC.

This chain uses TRBV10-3 with TRBJ2-7, with 7 bases lining up with TRBD1. V lost 10 bases to trimming and J lost 5 bases; unmatched junction nucleotides: 11. The V gene's germline CDR1 is ENHRY and CDR2 SYGVKD. The CDR3 contains 13 residues. CDR3 in amino acids: CATSYRGEDEQYF. CDR3 nucleotide sequence: TGTGCCACCTCTTACAGGGGAGAGGACGAGCAGTACTTC.

The chain carries TRBV7-8 and TRBJ1-4; no definite D call. Trimming stripped 5 bases from V and 0 bases from J, with 10 bases between. This CDR3 region has 15 residues. The germline gives CDR1 SGHVS, CDR2 FQNEAQ. The CDR3 nucleotides are TGTGCCAGCAGCCCCTGGTTATCAACTAATGAAAAACTGTTTTTT. Its translation is CASSPWLSTNEKLFF.

V gene TRBV15 combines with J gene TRBJ1-5; D ambiguous. Per germline, CDR1 LNHNV and CDR2 YYDKDF (reference sequence). The CDR3 is 15 residues long. The V end was cut by 0 bases, the J end by 9 bases, with 15 bases between. CDR3 nucleotides: TGTGCCACCAGCAGAGATCGGAACAGTGTTCGGCCCCAGCATTTT. Protein product: CATSRDRNSVRPQHF.

Only a few counts were recorded for this clone. The gene calls are TRBV6-5 and TRBJ1-6; no clear D. Germline lookup yields CDR1 MNHEY and CDR2 SVGAGI. The CDR3 has 13 amino acids. V lost 6 bases and J 8 bases, leaving 11 bases between the germline ends. CDR3 protein: CASSYTLDSPLHF. In nucleotides, the CDR3 is TGTGCCAGCAGCTACACACTAGATTCACCCCTCCACTTT.

This chain connects TRBV29-1 to TRBJ2-1, with 9 bases identical to TRBD1. Trimming removed 3 bases from V and 4 bases from J; junction bases left unmatched: 4. Germline CDR1 is SQVTM and CDR2 is ANQGSEA. The CDR3 sequence is 14 residues long. As DNA, the CDR3 is TGCAGCGTTGAGACAGGGGGGGAATACAATGAGCAGTTCTTC. Its protein product is CSVETGGEYNEQFF.

The V call is TRBV29-1, the J call TRBJ2-1; TRBD1 agrees at 11 bases. The germline V gene has CDR1 SQVTM and CDR2 ANQGSEA. The CDR3 loop spans 11 amino acids. With V trimmed by 8 bases and J by 10 bases, 4 bases remained unmatched. The CDR3 loop is CSPGDRGEQFF. The CDR3 bases are TGCAGCCCAGGGGACAGGGGGGAGCAGTTCTTC.